Below, 13 T cell receptor beta chains from the same sample are listed, as sequenced in a study of breast tumors, draining lymph nodes, adjacent tissues. TCRdb re-called the multiplex PCR reads with MiXCR, one entry per CDR3 protein. The table includes about 63,000 distinct CDR3 sequences, approximately 62% detected once. The sample taken for sequencing was breast tumor tissue. Receptors originate from a female donor with breast cancer. Some clones in this sample may be carry-over from other donors' samples.

The chain joins TRBV2 to TRBJ2-7; 8 bases are shared with TRBD1. The germline V gene encodes CDR1 SNHLY and CDR2 FYNNEI. The V segment lost 4 bases and the J segment 4 bases; nucleotides outside the gene matches: 6. The CDR3 length is 14 residues. CDR3 loop: CASSAGQGGYEQYF. As DNA, the CDR3 is TGTGCCAGCAGTGCTGGACAGGGTGGTTACGAGCAGTACTTC.

This clonotype was counted many times. This chain connects TRBV11-2 to TRBJ2-5; the match to TRBD1 covers 9 bases. The trim removed 4 bases at V and 5 bases at J, leaving 5 bases unmatched. Germline assignment: CDR1 SGHAT and CDR2 FQNNGV. The CDR3 is made up of 14 amino acids. CDR3 bases: TGTGCCAGCAGCTCGCTGACAGGGGGGGAGACCCAGTACTTC. Translated: CASSSLTGGETQYF.

This clonotype showed up many times. This chain connects TRBV5-1 to TRBJ2-7; 8 bases fit TRBD2. Germline loops: CDR1 SGHRS, CDR2 YFSETQ. The CDR3 extends over 15 amino acids. V was pared by 4 bases and J by 1 base, with 7 bases of the junction left unmatched. The CDR3 sequence: CASSPGGGDSYEQYF. Here the CDR3 DNA reads TGCGCCAGCAGCCCGGGGGGGGGTGATTCCTACGAGCAGTACTTC.

The rearrangement uses TRBV29-1 and TRBJ2-3, with D perhaps matching TRBD1 (6 bases). The CDR3 spans 13 residues. Germline V lookup: CDR1 SQVTM, CDR2 ANQGSEA. The V gene lost 4 bases and the J gene lost 11 bases, with 19 bases spanning the gap. DNA for the CDR3: TGCAGCGTTGGCTTACAGGGTGATAATGAGCAGTATTTT. It encodes CSVGLQGDNEQYF.

Ten or more counts support this clonotype. The J gene is TRBJ2-1, the V gene TRBV29-1, with D possibly being TRBD2 (5 bases). The ends were cut back, 1 base at V and 0 bases at J, with 10 bases in the middle. Germline V CDR1 and CDR2: SQVTM, ANQGSEA. CDR3 length: 15 residues. The CDR3 is CSVEVWESSYNEQFF. CDR3 nucleotide sequence: TGCAGCGTTGAAGTGTGGGAGAGCTCCTACAATGAGCAGTTCTTC.

Comments on this clonotype: The CDR3 end shows no conserved phenylalanine or tryptophan, and so a read error is likely. Because the CDR3's place on the DNA is in doubt, the DNA is left out and the CDR3 is given as listed by TCRdb. The chain employs TRBV7-9 and TRBJ1-6; the table's D call, TRBD1, was not checked against the DNA. From its first to its last residue, the CDR3 has 9 amino acids. Per germline, CDR1 SEHNR and CDR2 FQNEAQ (reference sequence). The CDR3 here is CASSREGAK.

This clonotype has a count of ten or more. The chain combines TRBV12-3 or TRBV12-4 with TRBJ1-2; unclear D gene. The CDR3 spans 16 residues. The ends were cut back, 1 base at V and 3 bases at J, with 15 bases in the middle. The CDR3 DNA sequence: TGTGCCAGCAGTTTAGGGGCCGCCTACGGTCACTATGGCTACACCTTC. As protein: CASSLGAAYGHYGYTF.

The chain carries TRBV7-3 and TRBJ2-1, with D perhaps TRBD1 (5 bases). This CDR3 has 12 residues. CDR1 and CDR2 (germline): SGHTA, FQGTGA. V was clipped by 4 bases and J by 6 bases, with 7 bases between them. Here the CDR3 DNA reads TGTGCCAGCAGCTCCGACAGCAATGAGCAGTTCTTC. Translated, it gives CASSSDSNEQFF.

This chain joins TRBV19 and TRBJ2-2; TRBD1 aligns across 7 bases. Germline V gives CDR1 LNHDA, CDR2 SQIVND (reference sequence). This CDR3 has 15 amino acids. The J segment lost 1 base and the V segment lost 3 bases, leaving 2 bases of the junction unmatched. The CDR3 here is CASSMGTVNTGELFF. In DNA, the CDR3 is TGTGCCAGTAGTATGGGGACAGTGAACACCGGGGAGCTGTTTTTT.

The chain combines TRBV6-1 with TRBJ1-4; D ambiguous. V lost 2 bases, J lost 8 bases, and 6 bases lay in between. This CDR3 region has 12 residues. The V gene's germline CDR1 is MNHNS and CDR2 SASEGT. Here the CDR3 DNA reads TGTGCCAGCAGTGAATCCTCCGAAAAACTGTTTTTT. The encoded protein is CASSESSEKLFF.

In the case of this clonotype: A clone one base away is much larger, so this may be a read error. The V gene is TRBV18, the J gene TRBJ1-2; TRBD1 agrees at 9 bases. Germline V gene lookup returns CDR1 KGHSH and CDR2 LQKENI. This CDR3 has 14 residues. CDR3: CASPPGGQGYGYTF. CDR3 nucleotides: TGTGCCAGCCCACCGGGGGGACAGGGATATGGCTACACCTTC.

This clonotype turned up a few times. The chain carries TRBV19 and TRBJ1-1, with TRBD1 identical over 7 bases. The V segment lost 5 bases and the J segment 5 bases; nucleotides outside the gene matches: 11. The CDR3 is 15 amino acids. Germline loops: CDR1 LNHDA, CDR2 SQIVND (reference sequence). The CDR3 DNA is TGTGCCAGTAGTTTGACAGGGCGGGCGTGGACTGAAGCTTTCTTT. This encodes CASSLTGRAWTEAFF.

The CDR3 sequence: CASSLGVGSMSNTDTQYF. CDR3 bases: TGTGCCAGCAGCTTGGGAGTAGGGAGTATGTCGAACACAGATACGCAGTATTTT. The V gene is TRBV5-6, the J gene TRBJ2-3, with D possibly matching TRBD2 (5 bases). Trimming removed 0 bases at V and 2 bases at J, with 19 bases between. Germline assignment: CDR1 SGHDT and CDR2 YYEEEE. This CDR3 has 18 amino acids.